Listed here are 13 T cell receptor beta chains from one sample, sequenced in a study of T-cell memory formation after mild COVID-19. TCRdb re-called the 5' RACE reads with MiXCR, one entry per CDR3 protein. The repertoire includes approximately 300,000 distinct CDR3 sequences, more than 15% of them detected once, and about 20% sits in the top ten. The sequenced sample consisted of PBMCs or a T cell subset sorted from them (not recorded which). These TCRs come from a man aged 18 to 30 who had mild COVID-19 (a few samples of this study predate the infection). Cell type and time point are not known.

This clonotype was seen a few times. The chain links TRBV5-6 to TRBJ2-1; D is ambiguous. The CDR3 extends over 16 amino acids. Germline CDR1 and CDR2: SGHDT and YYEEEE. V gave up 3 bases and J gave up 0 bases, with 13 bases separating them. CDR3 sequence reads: CASSSPHSSSYNEQFF. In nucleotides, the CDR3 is TGTGCCAGCAGCTCTCCCCACTCGAGCTCCTACAATGAGCAGTTCTTC.

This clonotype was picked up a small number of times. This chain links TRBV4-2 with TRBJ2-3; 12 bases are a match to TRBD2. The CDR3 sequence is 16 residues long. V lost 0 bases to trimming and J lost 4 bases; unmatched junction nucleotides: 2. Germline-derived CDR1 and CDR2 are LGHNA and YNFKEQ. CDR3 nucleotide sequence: TGTGCCAGCAGCCAAGATGGACTAGCGGGGCCAGATACGCAGTATTTT. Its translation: CASSQDGLAGPDTQYF.

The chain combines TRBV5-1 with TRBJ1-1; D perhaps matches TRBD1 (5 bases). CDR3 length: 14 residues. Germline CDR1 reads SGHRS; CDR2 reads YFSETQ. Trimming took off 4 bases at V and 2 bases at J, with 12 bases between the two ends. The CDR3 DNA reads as TGCGCCAGCAGCCTACAGGATAAAAACACTGAAGCTTTCTTT. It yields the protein CASSLQDKNTEAFF.

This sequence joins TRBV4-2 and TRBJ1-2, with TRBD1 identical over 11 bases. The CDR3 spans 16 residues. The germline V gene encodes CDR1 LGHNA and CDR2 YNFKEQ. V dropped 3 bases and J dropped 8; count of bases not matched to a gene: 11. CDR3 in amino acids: CASSHPTDGTGGGYTF. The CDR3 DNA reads TGTGCCAGCAGCCATCCGACAGACGGGACAGGGGGAGGCTACACCTTC.

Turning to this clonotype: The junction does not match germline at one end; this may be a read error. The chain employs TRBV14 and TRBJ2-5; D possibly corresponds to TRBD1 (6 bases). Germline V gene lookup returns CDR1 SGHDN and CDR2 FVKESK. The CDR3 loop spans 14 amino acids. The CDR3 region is CASNQAGALVPQYF. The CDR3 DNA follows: TGTGCCAGCAACCAAGCAGGGGCCCTCGTGCCCCAGTACTTC.

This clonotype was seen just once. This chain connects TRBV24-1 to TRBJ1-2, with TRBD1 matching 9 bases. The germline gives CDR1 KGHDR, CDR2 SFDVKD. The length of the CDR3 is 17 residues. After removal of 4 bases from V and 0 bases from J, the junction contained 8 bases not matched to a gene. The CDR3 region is CATSDQGQGSPNYGYTF. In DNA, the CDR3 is TGTGCCACCAGTGACCAGGGACAGGGATCGCCTAACTATGGCTACACCTTC.

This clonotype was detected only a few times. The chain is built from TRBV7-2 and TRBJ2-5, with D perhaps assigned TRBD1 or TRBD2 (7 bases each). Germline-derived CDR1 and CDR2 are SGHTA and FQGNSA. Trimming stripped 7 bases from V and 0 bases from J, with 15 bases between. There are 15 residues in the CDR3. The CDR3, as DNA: TGTGCCAGCATCCAGGGGGGGACGTACCAAGAGACCCAGTACTTC. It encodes CASIQGGTYQETQYF. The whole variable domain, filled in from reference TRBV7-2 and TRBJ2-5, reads GAGVSQSPSNKVTEKGKDVELRCDPISGHTALYWYRQSLGQGLEFLIYFQGNSAPDKSGLPSDRFSAERTGGSVSTLTIQRTQQEDSAVYLCASIQGGTYQETQYFGPGTRLLVL.

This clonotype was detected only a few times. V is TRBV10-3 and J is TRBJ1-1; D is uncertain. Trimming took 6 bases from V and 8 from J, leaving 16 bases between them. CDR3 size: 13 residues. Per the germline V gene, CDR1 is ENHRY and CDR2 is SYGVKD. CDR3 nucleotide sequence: TGTGCCATCAGAAGAACCGACGGATCGGAAGCTTTCTTT. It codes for CAIRRTDGSEAFF.

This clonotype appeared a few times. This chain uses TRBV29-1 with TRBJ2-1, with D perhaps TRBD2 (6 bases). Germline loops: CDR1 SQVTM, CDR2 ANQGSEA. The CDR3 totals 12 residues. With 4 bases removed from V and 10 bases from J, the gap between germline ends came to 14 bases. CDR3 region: CSVVEGSYEQFF. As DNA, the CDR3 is TGCAGCGTTGTGGAGGGGAGTTACGAGCAGTTCTTC.

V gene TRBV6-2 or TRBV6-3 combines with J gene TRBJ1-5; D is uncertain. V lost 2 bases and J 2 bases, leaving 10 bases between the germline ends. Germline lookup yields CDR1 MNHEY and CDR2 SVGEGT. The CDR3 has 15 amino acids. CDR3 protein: CASSYGISGNQPQHF. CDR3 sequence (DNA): TGTGCCAGCAGTTACGGTATTTCCGGCAATCAGCCCCAGCATTTT.

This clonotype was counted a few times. Here the CDR3 reads CASSSDTVSPYEQYF. Here the CDR3 DNA reads TGTGCCAGCAGTTCTGACACTGTCAGTCCCTACGAGCAGTACTTC. This rearrangement joins TRBV27 to TRBJ2-7; D gene unclear. Germline V gene lookup returns CDR1 MNHEY and CDR2 SMNVEV (reference sequence). Trimming pared 4 bases from V and 2 bases from J, leaving 15 bases between. This CDR3 spans 15 amino acids.

CDR3 in amino acids: CATSRRDNTIYF. The DNA of the CDR3 is TGTGCCACCAGCAGGAGAGACAACACCATATATTTT. The chain links TRBV15 to TRBJ1-3, with D uncertain. CDR1 LNHNV and CDR2 YYDKDF come from the germline V gene (reference sequence). The V end was cut by 3 bases, the J end by 7 bases, with 7 bases between. There are 12 residues in the CDR3.

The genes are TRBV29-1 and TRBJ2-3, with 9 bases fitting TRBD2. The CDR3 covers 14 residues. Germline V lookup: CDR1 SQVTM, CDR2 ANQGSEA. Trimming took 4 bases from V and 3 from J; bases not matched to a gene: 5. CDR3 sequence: CSVGASGETDTQYF. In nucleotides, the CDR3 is TGCAGCGTTGGGGCTAGCGGGGAGACAGATACGCAGTATTTT.